The entry that follows covers one T cell receptor (beta chain) sequence. As yet, its antigen is unknown. The primer mix had 60 Vbeta and 13 Jbeta primers. Repertoires were generated with immunoSEQ multiplex PCR, while TCRdb's copy carries only in-frame clones and drops some. The table lists about 180,000 clones, roughly 87% of them singletons, with more than 0.4% in the top ten. This specimen comes from a study of cytomegalovirus exposure and HLA in healthy donors. Study-wide context: From donors who were HLA-typed, an early data release held around 85 million unique TCRs. Study-wide results and limits: High sensitivity and specificity were reportedly achieved when the classifier diagnosed cytomegalovirus status.

Sequenced sample: PBMCs. This sequence was found in a woman in her 50s in good health and CMV-seronegative.

CDR3 sequence (DNA): TGCGCCAGCAGCACAAAACTAGCTCCGGTCGCCTACGAGCAGTACTTC. This encodes CASSTKLAPVAYEQYF. The chain couples TRBV4-1 to TRBJ2-7, with TRBD2 as a possible D gene (6 bases). The CDR3 totals 16 residues. Germline values: CDR1 MGHRA, CDR2 YSYEKL. The germline V and J ends were trimmed by 5 bases and 2 bases, with 19 bases remaining between them.